This T cell receptor beta chain was sequenced during a study of shared T cell receptors in the human thymus. Profiled with immunoSEQ multiplex PCR; TCRdb holds only in-frame clones, not every one. This sample has 550,000 to 800,000 clones, with approximately 83% found just once. Germline CDR1 and CDR2: SNHLY and FYNNEI. With 6 bases removed from V and 5 bases from J, the gap between germline ends came to 4 bases. This CDR3 spans 10 amino acids. This sample was shared with a second study, whose subject was human thymus T cells. That study adds: Thymus was obtained from resections taken during corrective heart surgery. Gene usage for V and J segments appeared biased in thymic and blood repertoires.

The chain couples TRBV2 to TRBJ1-1, with D uncertain. The TCR comes from a girl less than two years old with a congenital heart defect. Source material: thymocytes. The CDR3 here is CASRETEAFF. The CDR3 DNA reads as TGTGCCAGCAGGGAGACTGAAGCTTTCTTT.